The 5 T cell receptor beta chains below all came from one sample that was sequenced in a study of blood T cell repertoires in COVID-19. The repertoire was sequenced with immunoSEQ multiplex PCR; TCRdb's copy has only in-frame clones and lacks some. The repertoire holds 65,000 to 85,000 clones, with 85% to 90% as singletons. Input material: peripheral blood. Source of these receptors: a human donor in a cohort sampled during active COVID-19.

The chain has TRBV6-5 and TRBJ2-1, with D perhaps matching TRBD1 (6 bases). Trimming stripped 6 bases from V and 0 bases from J, with 12 bases between. CDR1 and CDR2 (germline): MNHEY, SVGAGI. This CDR3 is built from 15 residues. CDR3 in DNA: TGTGCCAGCAGAAACGACAGGAGCTCCTACAATGAGCAGTTCTTC. It encodes CASRNDRSSYNEQFF.

The V and J genes are TRBV14 and TRBJ1-1; possible D gene TRBD1, 5 bases. In germline, CDR1 is SGHDN, CDR2 FVKESK. The length of the CDR3 is 14 residues. Trimming stripped 2 bases from V and 10 bases from J, with 17 bases between. CDR3 residues: CASSQFAGTGTAFF. In DNA, the CDR3 is TGTGCCAGCAGCCAATTTGCGGGAACGGGGACAGCTTTCTTT.

The V gene is TRBV2, the J gene TRBJ2-5; the D gene is possibly TRBD1 (5 bases). This CDR3 comprises 13 residues. Trimming cost V 11 bases and J 3 bases, with 16 bases left between them. Germline CDR1 SNHLY, CDR2 FYNNEI. The CDR3 DNA is TGTGCCGGTGCAGGGTTCTGGAAAGAGACCCAGTACTTC. It yields the protein CAGAGFWKETQYF.

The chain links TRBV10-3 to TRBJ2-5; D is ambiguous. The CDR3 extends over 13 amino acids. The V and J ends lost 6 bases and 2 bases respectively, with 10 bases between them. Germline V gives CDR1 ENHRY, CDR2 SYGVKD. CDR3 loop: CAISQDLQETQYF. The DNA of the CDR3 is TGTGCCATCAGCCAAGACTTGCAAGAGACCCAGTACTTC.

The chain is built from TRBV11-2 and TRBJ2-5; the match to TRBD2 covers 11 bases. V lost 3 bases to trimming and J lost 2 bases; unmatched junction nucleotides: 2. Per the germline V gene, CDR1 is SGHAT and CDR2 is FQNNGV. This CDR3 has 15 amino acids. The CDR3 region has the DNA TGTGCCAGCAGCTTTGGGACTAGCGGACAAGAGACCCAGTACTTC. This translates into CASSFGTSGQETQYF.